Listed below are T cell receptor beta chains from one sample, sequenced in a study of T cell repertoires in cytomegalovirus infection. TCRdb recomputed calls from the reads with MiXCR, one row per CDR3 protein. The profile shows about half a million distinct CDR3 sequences, about 33% of them singletons. For these TCRs, the target antigens are not known. The specimen comprised cultured PBMCs, sampled from culture after CMV antigen stimulation. The receptor set was obtained from a human donor in good health (CMV status not recorded). Some clones in this sample may be carry-over from other donors' samples. CDR3s include the opening cysteine and the closing phenylalanine or tryptophan.

CDR3 protein: CASSLTSGSSYEQYF
V gene: TRBV12-3/TRBV12-4
CDR3 length: 15

CDR3 protein: CASSAWTGWYDEQFF
V gene: TRBV5-6
CDR3 length: 15

CDR3 protein: CASSLDSLGQPQHF
V gene: TRBV28
CDR3 length: 14

CDR3 protein: CATSSGRGGTEAFF
V gene: TRBV7-6
CDR3 length: 14

CDR3 protein: CASSDLWGRYEQYF
V gene: TRBV10-2
CDR3 length: 14

CDR3 protein: CASSFGQAGFETQYF
V gene: TRBV11-2
CDR3 length: 15

CDR3 protein: CASSPEGGLAGKNIQYF
V gene: TRBV5-8
CDR3 length: 17

CDR3 protein: CASSLSGGGNSPLHF
V gene: TRBV4-2
CDR3 length: 15

CDR3 protein: CASSPRDRGPGGYGYTF
V gene: TRBV5-4
CDR3 length: 17

CDR3 protein: CASSLVPGLVIAGELFF
V gene: TRBV12-3/TRBV12-4
CDR3 length: 17

CDR3 protein: CASSLQSRGGQPQHF
V gene: TRBV28
CDR3 length: 15

CDR3 protein: CASKGLARGEQFF
V gene: TRBV19
CDR3 length: 13

CDR3 protein: CASSSDRGAEKLFF
V gene: TRBV7-2
CDR3 length: 14

CDR3 protein: CASSTTDSGANVLTF
V gene: TRBV19
CDR3 length: 15

CDR3 protein: CASSSDRGHHTEAFF
V gene: TRBV7-9
CDR3 length: 15

CDR3 protein: CAISGSDRRSYEQYF
V gene: TRBV10-3
CDR3 length: 15

CDR3 protein: CASSYVLAGVNEQFF
V gene: TRBV6-5
CDR3 length: 15

CDR3 protein: CSVERAPQETQYF
V gene: TRBV29-1
CDR3 length: 13

CDR3 protein: CASSLDRDQEKLFF
V gene: TRBV7-2
CDR3 length: 14

CDR3 protein: CSASLLSYEQYF
V gene: TRBV20-1
CDR3 length: 12

CDR3 protein: CASSKTGGLGGELFF
V gene: TRBV9
CDR3 length: 15

CDR3 protein: CASSPPEGRLYEQYF
V gene: TRBV7-6
CDR3 length: 15

CDR3 protein: CASSSRQALINYGYTF
V gene: TRBV28
CDR3 length: 16

CDR3 protein: CASSLPSGEQFF
V gene: TRBV7-3
CDR3 length: 12

CDR3 protein: CASIKGAGINYGYTF
V gene: TRBV19
CDR3 length: 15

CDR3 protein: CATSDTGLLDTGELFF
V gene: TRBV24-1
CDR3 length: 16

CDR3 protein: CASSLGGTADNSPLHF
V gene: TRBV13
CDR3 length: 16

CDR3 protein: CASSSDRGDYGYTF
V gene: TRBV7-9
CDR3 length: 14

CDR3 protein: CASTDPGPPDTQYF
V gene: TRBV6-2/TRBV6-3
CDR3 length: 14

CDR3 protein: CASSLRVDTQYF
V gene: TRBV28
CDR3 length: 12

CDR3 protein: CASTPGTSAYHGQYF
V gene: TRBV12-3/TRBV12-4
CDR3 length: 15

CDR3 protein: CSVIQMILSVANTGELFF
V gene: TRBV29-1
CDR3 length: 18

CDR3 protein: CASSIRSGSSYNEQFF
V gene: TRBV19
CDR3 length: 16

CDR3 protein: CASSHTGETQYF
V gene: TRBV4-1
CDR3 length: 12

CDR3 protein: CASSQMGNFYGYTF
V gene: TRBV19
CDR3 length: 14

CDR3 protein: CASSHPEEQETQYF
V gene: TRBV7-4
CDR3 length: 14

CDR3 protein: CAWTTKGGGAVEAFF
V gene: TRBV30
CDR3 length: 15

CDR3 protein: CASSRQQGNTIDF
V gene: TRBV6-8
CDR3 length: 13

CDR3 protein: CASSQAKREGRTYEQYF
V gene: TRBV14
CDR3 length: 17

CDR3 protein: CASTSGRGGTDTQYF
V gene: TRBV4-1
CDR3 length: 15

CDR3 protein: CASSLTMENIQYF
V gene: TRBV7-2
CDR3 length: 13

CDR3 protein: CASSLGWGVGGDEQYF
V gene: TRBV7-2
CDR3 length: 16

CDR3 protein: CASRSVPGLAVSYEQYF
V gene: TRBV5-1
CDR3 length: 17

CDR3 protein: CASSFAATNEKLFF
V gene: TRBV5-6
CDR3 length: 14

CDR3 protein: CASSIRAPNTDTQYF
V gene: TRBV12-3/TRBV12-4
CDR3 length: 15